The source of this T cell receptor beta chain is a study of preoperative IRX-2 immunotherapy in early breast cancer. Using immunoSEQ multiplex PCR, the repertoire was profiled, and TCRdb retains in-frame clones only, with some absent. The sample yields 25,000 to 30,000 clones, roughly 89% seen once. CDR1 and CDR2 (germline): MGHDK, SYGVNS. This CDR3 contains 16 residues. V lost 3 bases and J lost 4; bases outside the gene matches: 7. Treatment in this sample: preoperative locoregional IRX-2 cytokine immunotherapy. This phase Ib study tested locoregional IRX-2 cytokine immunotherapy given before surgery.

The receptor's source is a human donor with breast cancer. The specimen was taken from a patient treated with IRX-2 immunotherapy. J is TRBJ2-2 and V is TRBV25-1, with TRBD1 matching 8 bases. The CDR3 spells CASSESGQGPTGELFF. CDR3 in DNA: TGTGCCAGCAGTGAGAGTGGACAGGGCCCCACCGGGGAGCTGTTTTTT.